The 19 T cell receptor beta chains reported below all come from one sample, sequenced in a study of T cell responses to AZD1222 COVID-19 vaccine. TCRdb keeps only in-frame clones here, not all; method: immunoSEQ multiplex PCR. The table shows about 85,000 clones, with 85% occurring only once. Source: peripheral blood, taken 28 days after the second AZD1222 dose. Receptors were obtained from an adult who received the AZD1222 COVID-19 vaccine.

This rearrangement joins TRBV20-1 to TRBJ1-4; maybe TRBD1 (6 bases). Germline-derived CDR1 and CDR2 are DFQATT and SNEGSKA (reference sequence). The CDR3 sequence is 15 residues long. V lost 3 bases and J lost 5, with 16 bases in between. DNA of the CDR3: TGCAGTGCTAGTCGGACAGCGCTCGGGAATGAAAAACTGTTTTTT. Translating gives CSASRTALGNEKLFF.

The chain is built from TRBV28 and TRBJ2-1; no definite D call. This CDR3 comprises 14 residues. CDR1 and CDR2 (germline): MDHEN, SYDVKM. V was trimmed by 4 bases and J by 6 bases, leaving 13 bases between them. The chain's CDR3 is CASSSFVVINEQFF. The CDR3 DNA follows: TGTGCCAGCAGTTCCTTCGTGGTGATCAATGAGCAGTTCTTC.

The chain links TRBV7-3 to TRBJ2-1, with TRBD2 matching 7 bases. The V and J ends lost 1 base and 8 bases, in that order; junction bases with no gene match: 11. The CDR3 totals 16 residues. Germline V lookup: CDR1 SGHTA, CDR2 FQGTGA. The CDR3 loop reads CASSLISTSLSDEQFF. In DNA, the CDR3 is TGTGCCAGCAGCTTAATATCGACTAGCTTGAGCGATGAGCAGTTCTTC. Using reference TRBV7-3 and TRBJ2-1 for the parts outside the CDR3, the full variable domain is GAGVSQTPSNKVTEKGKYVELRCDPISGHTALYWYRQSLGQGPEFLIYFQGTGAADDSGLPNDRFFAVRPEGSVSTLKIQRTERGDSAVYLCASSLISTSLSDEQFFGPGTRLTVL.

The chain recombines TRBV28 with TRBJ2-7; no firm D call. In germline, CDR1 is MDHEN, CDR2 SYDVKM. V gave up 2 bases and J gave up 4 bases, with 3 bases separating them. The CDR3 length is 11 residues. This CDR3 is CASSLGYEQYF. The DNA for the CDR3 is TGTGCCAGCAGTTTAGGGTACGAGCAGTACTTC.

This clone turned up a few times. J is TRBJ2-2 and V is TRBV7-8; 13 bases are shared with TRBD2. CDR1 is SGHVS, CDR2 FQNEAQ, per germline. This CDR3 has 18 amino acids. V lost 1 base and J lost 5; bases outside the gene matches: 7. Written as DNA, the CDR3 is TGTGCCAGCAGCTTAGTTACACTAGCGGGGGGGCTGACCGGGGAGCTGTTTTTT. The encoded protein is CASSLVTLAGGLTGELFF.

This clone was seen only once. The rearrangement joins TRBV28 to TRBJ2-1; no reliable D call. The CDR3 runs 12 residues. CDR1 is MDHEN, CDR2 SYDVKM, per germline. V lost 4 bases and J 14 bases, leaving 15 bases between the germline ends. The CDR3 sequence is CASSSRQPTEFF. The CDR3 bases are TGTGCCAGCAGTTCCAGGCAGCCAACGGAGTTCTTC.

The gene calls are TRBV6-5 and TRBJ1-5; TRBD1 aligns across 7 bases. The CDR3 has 14 amino acids. The trim removed 5 bases at V and 5 bases at J, leaving 6 bases unmatched. Germline values: CDR1 MNHEY, CDR2 SVGAGI. The DNA of the CDR3 is TGTGCCAGCAGTAGACAGGGATTCGATCAGCCCCAGCATTTT. Its translation: CASSRQGFDQPQHF.

The chain has TRBV7-2 and TRBJ2-5; the D gene is possibly TRBD2 (5 bases). Trimming took 4 bases from V and 4 from J, leaving 13 bases between them. The germline gives CDR1 SGHTA, CDR2 FQGNSA. The CDR3 is 14 amino acids. Here the CDR3 reads CASSSGVVRETQYF. CDR3 nucleotides: TGTGCCAGCAGCTCCGGGGTGGTTAGAGAGACCCAGTACTTC.

Only one count was recorded for this clone. The rearrangement uses TRBV10-3 and TRBJ1-4; D perhaps matches TRBD1 (5 bases). Germline CDR1 ENHRY, CDR2 SYGVKD. V gave up 0 bases and J gave up 7 bases, with 12 bases separating them. CDR3 length: 15 amino acids. The CDR3 spells CAISESGVRSEKLFF. CDR3 coding DNA: TGTGCCATCAGTGAGTCGGGGGTGAGGAGTGAAAAACTGTTTTTT.

This clone was recorded only once. The gene calls are TRBV5-1 and TRBJ2-4, with D uncertain. Between the trimmed V and J ends, which lost 0 bases and 0 bases, there was a span of 7 bases. This CDR3 region has 15 residues. From germline, CDR1 is SGHRS and CDR2 YFSETQ. Written as DNA, the CDR3 is TGCGCCAGCAGCTTGGACTCTATAGCCAAAAACATTCAGTACTTC. It yields the protein CASSLDSIAKNIQYF.

V gene TRBV6-5 combines with J gene TRBJ2-2, with unresolved D. The CDR3 loop spans 13 amino acids. Germline CDR1 reads MNHEY; CDR2 reads SVGAGI. V was trimmed by 6 bases and J by 1 base, leaving 6 bases between them. The CDR3 DNA follows: TGTGCCAGCAGAGAGCAGAACACCGGGGAGCTGTTTTTT. Translated: CASREQNTGELFF.

This clone was seen only a few times. The V and J genes are TRBV13 and TRBJ2-2; either TRBD1 or TRBD2 may fit D (5 bases each). This CDR3 contains 15 residues. Trimming stripped 4 bases from V and 2 bases from J, with 11 bases between. CDR1 is PRHDT, CDR2 FYEKMQ, per germline (reference sequence). This chain's CDR3 is CASSSGPGNTGELFF. The CDR3 region has the DNA TGTGCCAGCAGCTCGGGACCGGGAAACACCGGGGAGCTGTTTTTT.

On this clone itself: The junction departs from germline at one end; a sequencing error may be responsible. The chain recombines TRBV7-8 with TRBJ1-5; D uncertain. The CDR3 covers 16 residues. The germline V gene encodes CDR1 SGHVS and CDR2 FQNEAQ. CDR3 sequence (DNA): TGTGCCAGCGGCTTAGGATCGTTTAATAGCAATCAGCCCCAGCATTTT. Its protein is CASGLGSFNSNQPQHF.

V is TRBV5-1 and J is TRBJ2-5; D call uncertain. With 4 bases removed from V and 1 base from J, the gap between germline ends came to 8 bases. This CDR3 contains 13 residues. CDR1 and CDR2 from the germline V gene are SGHRS and YFSETQ. CDR3 amino acids: CASSIKAQETQYF. In nucleotides, the CDR3 is TGCGCCAGCAGCATTAAGGCCCAAGAGACCCAGTACTTC.

The chain uses TRBV19 and TRBJ2-7; weak D call: TRBD2 (6 bases). CDR1 is LNHDA, CDR2 SQIVND, per germline (reference sequence). Trimming removed 5 bases from V and 6 bases from J, with 14 bases in between. The CDR3 contains 13 residues. CDR3 nucleotide sequence: TGTGCCAGTAGTTCGGCCCTTAGCGGCGAGCAGTACTTC. Encoded protein: CASSSALSGEQYF.

This clone was detected a few times. The chain employs TRBV4-3 and TRBJ1-1; 8 nucleotides match TRBD1. The CDR3 has 13 residues. CDR1 and CDR2 (germline): LGHNA, YSLEER. The trim removed 2 bases at V and 11 bases at J, leaving 7 bases unmatched. The CDR3 DNA reads as TGCGCCAGCAGCCAATACCAGGGGGCGCTTGCTTTCTTT. Amino acids: CASSQYQGALAFF.

In this sample, this clone is large. V and J are TRBV7-3 and TRBJ2-2; 7 bases align to TRBD2. The V gene's germline CDR1 is SGHTA and CDR2 FQGTGA. CDR3 length: 16 residues. Losses at the gene ends were 5 bases for V and 0 bases for J; bases not matched to a gene: 6. The CDR3 sequence: CASSRLAVANTGELFF. The DNA for the CDR3 is TGTGCCAGCAGCCGCCTAGCGGTCGCGAACACCGGGGAGCTGTTTTTT. The variable domain in full, completed from reference TRBV7-3 and TRBJ2-2, reads GAGVSQTPSNKVTEKGKYVELRCDPISGHTALYWYRQSLGQGPEFLIYFQGTGAADDSGLPNDRFFAVRPEGSVSTLKIQRTERGDSAVYLCASSRLAVANTGELFFGEGSRLTVL.

V is TRBV18 and J is TRBJ2-1; the D is unclear. This CDR3 spans 13 amino acids. CDR1 and CDR2 from the germline V gene are KGHSH and LQKENI. The V end was cut by 3 bases, the J end by 3 bases, with 6 bases between. CDR3 DNA sequence: TGTGCCAGCTCACCGCCGGGCTACAATGAGCAGTTCTTC. Protein product: CASSPPGYNEQFF.

V usage is TRBV28 and J usage is TRBJ2-2; no definite D call. The CDR3 is made up of 12 amino acids. The germline CDR1 and CDR2 sequences are MDHEN and SYDVKM. Between the trimmed V and J ends, which lost 8 bases and 3 bases, there was a span of 7 bases. The DNA for the CDR3 is TGTGCCAGCGTGCCCTACACCGGGGAGCTGTTTTTT. It yields the protein CASVPYTGELFF.